Sequencing of this T cell receptor beta chain was carried out in a study of cytomegalovirus exposure and HLA in healthy donors. Study overall: According to later analysis, the same platform produced the 100 to 150 validation and over 600 first-cohort repertoires.

A word on this clone: What it binds is not known.

V lost 7 bases and J lost 2; bases outside the gene matches: 7. Germline loops: CDR1 MGHRA, CDR2 YSYEKL. This CDR3 spans 15 amino acids. This table comes from immunoSEQ multiplex PCR, and its TCRdb copy is limited to in-frame clones, with some not included. Found here are under 80,000 clones, roughly 94% of them singletons; the top ten hold 2.5% to 4%. Study-level findings and limits: High specificity and sensitivity for cytomegalovirus status were reported for the classifier.

The clonotype originates from a woman between 18 and 30 years old in good health and CMV-seropositive. The sample was PBMCs. The chain combines TRBV4-1 with TRBJ2-2, with 7 bases that match TRBD1. The chain's CDR3 is CASTVSGGNTGELFF. The CDR3 DNA sequence: TGCGCCAGCACAGTGTCAGGGGGTAACACCGGGGAGCTGTTTTTT.